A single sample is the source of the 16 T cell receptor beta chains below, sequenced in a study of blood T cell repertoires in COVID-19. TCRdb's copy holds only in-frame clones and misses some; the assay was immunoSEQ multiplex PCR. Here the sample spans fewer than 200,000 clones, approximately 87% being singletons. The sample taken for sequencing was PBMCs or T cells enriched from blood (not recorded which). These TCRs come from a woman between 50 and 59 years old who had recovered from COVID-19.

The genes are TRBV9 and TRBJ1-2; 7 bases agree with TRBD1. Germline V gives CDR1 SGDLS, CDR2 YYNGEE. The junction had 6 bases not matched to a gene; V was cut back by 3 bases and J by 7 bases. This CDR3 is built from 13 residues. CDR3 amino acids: CASSETGVGGYTF. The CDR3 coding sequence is TGTGCCAGCAGCGAAACAGGGGTGGGTGGCTACACCTTC.

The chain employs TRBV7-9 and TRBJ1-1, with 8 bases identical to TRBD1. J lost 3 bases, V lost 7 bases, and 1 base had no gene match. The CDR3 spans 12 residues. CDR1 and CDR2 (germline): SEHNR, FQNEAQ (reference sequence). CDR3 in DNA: TGTGCCAGCAACAGGGGGGACACTGAAGCTTTCTTT. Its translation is CASNRGDTEAFF.

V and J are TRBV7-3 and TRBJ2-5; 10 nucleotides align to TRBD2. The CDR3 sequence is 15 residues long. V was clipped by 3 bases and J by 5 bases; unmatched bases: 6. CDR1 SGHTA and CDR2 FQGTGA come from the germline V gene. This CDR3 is CASSFSGGAFETQYF. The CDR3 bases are TGTGCCAGCAGCTTCAGCGGGGGGGCGTTTGAGACCCAGTACTTC.

CDR3 residues: CASGQGGRQPQHF. The CDR3 bases are TGTGCCTCAGGACAGGGTGGGCGGCAGCCCCAGCATTTT. This chain links TRBV10-3 with TRBJ1-5, with 8 nucleotides matching TRBD1. The ends lost 11 bases at V and 7 bases at J; junction bases unmatched: 10. Looked up from germline, CDR1 is ENHRY and CDR2 is SYGVKD. CDR3 length: 13 amino acids.

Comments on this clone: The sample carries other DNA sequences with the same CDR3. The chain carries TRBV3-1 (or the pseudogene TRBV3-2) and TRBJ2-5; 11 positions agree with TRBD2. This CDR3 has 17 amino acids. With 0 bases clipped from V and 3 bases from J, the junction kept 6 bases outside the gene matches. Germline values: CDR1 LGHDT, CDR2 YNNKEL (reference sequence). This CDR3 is CASSQDLTSGGEETQYF. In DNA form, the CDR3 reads TGTGCCAGCAGCCAAGATCTCACTAGCGGGGGTGAAGAGACCCAGTACTTC.

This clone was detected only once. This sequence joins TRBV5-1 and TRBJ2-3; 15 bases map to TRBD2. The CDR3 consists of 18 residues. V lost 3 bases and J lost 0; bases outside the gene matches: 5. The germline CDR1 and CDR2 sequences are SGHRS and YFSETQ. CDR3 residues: CASSSGLAGGHSTDTQYF. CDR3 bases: TGCGCCAGCAGCTCGGGACTAGCGGGGGGCCATAGCACAGATACGCAGTATTTT.

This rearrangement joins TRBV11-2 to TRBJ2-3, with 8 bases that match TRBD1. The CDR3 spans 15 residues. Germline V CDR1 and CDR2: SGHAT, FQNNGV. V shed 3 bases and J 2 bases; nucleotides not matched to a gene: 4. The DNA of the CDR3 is TGTGCCAGCAGCTTTGGACAGGGCTCCACAGATACGCAGTATTTT. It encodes CASSFGQGSTDTQYF.

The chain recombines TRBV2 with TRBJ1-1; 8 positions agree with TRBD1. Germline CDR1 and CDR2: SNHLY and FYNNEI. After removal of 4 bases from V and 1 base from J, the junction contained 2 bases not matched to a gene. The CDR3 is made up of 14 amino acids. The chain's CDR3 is CASSAGGRNTEAFF. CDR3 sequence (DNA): TGTGCCAGCAGTGCAGGGGGCCGGAACACTGAAGCTTTCTTT.

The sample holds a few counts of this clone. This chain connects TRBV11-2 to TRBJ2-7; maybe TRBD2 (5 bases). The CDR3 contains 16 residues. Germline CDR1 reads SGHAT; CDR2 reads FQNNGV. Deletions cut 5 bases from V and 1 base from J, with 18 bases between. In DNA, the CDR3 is TGTGCCAGCAGCGATTTGGGAGCACAGAGGTCCTACGAGCAGTACGTC. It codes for CASSDLGAQRSYEQYV.

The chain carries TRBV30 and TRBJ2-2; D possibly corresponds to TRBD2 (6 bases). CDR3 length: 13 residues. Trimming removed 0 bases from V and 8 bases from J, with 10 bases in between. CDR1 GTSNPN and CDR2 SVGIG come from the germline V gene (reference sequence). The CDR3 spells CAWSVLGGGELFF. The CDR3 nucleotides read TGTGCCTGGAGTGTACTCGGGGGAGGGGAGCTGTTTTTT.

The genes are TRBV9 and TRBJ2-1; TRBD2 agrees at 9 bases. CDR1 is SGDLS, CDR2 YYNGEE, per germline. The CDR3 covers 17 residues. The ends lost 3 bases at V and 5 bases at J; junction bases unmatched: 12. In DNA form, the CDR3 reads TGTGCCAGCAGCGCGGGGTTAGCGGGAGCAGGACACAATGAGCAGTTCTTC. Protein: CASSAGLAGAGHNEQFF.

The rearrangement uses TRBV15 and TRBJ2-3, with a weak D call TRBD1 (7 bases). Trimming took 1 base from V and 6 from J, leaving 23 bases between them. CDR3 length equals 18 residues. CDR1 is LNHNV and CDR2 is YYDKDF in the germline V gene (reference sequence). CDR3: CATSRAGRRDSRRDTQYF. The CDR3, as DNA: TGTGCCACCAGCAGAGCGGGGAGGAGGGACAGCCGTAGGGATACGCAGTATTTT.

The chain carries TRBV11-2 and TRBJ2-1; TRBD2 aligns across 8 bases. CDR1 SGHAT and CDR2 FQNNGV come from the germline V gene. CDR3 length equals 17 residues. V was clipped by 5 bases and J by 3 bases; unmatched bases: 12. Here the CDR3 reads CASSKGAAGALYNEQFF. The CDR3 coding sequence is TGTGCCAGCAGCAAAGGGGCAGCGGGAGCCCTCTACAATGAGCAGTTCTTC.

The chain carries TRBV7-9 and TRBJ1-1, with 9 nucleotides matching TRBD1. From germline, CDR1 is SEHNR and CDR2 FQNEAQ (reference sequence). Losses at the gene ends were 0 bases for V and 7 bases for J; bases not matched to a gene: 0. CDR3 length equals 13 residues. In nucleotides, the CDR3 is TGTGCCAGCAGCTTAGCGGACAGGGGTGAAGCTTTCTTT. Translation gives CASSLADRGEAFF.

The CDR3, as DNA: TGTGCCAGCAGCTTCGTACCCCGGACTAGCGGGTCCCTTCGGGAGACCCAGTACTTC. Translation gives CASSFVPRTSGSLRETQYF. V is TRBV7-9 and J is TRBJ2-5; 11 nucleotides match TRBD2. CDR3 length equals 19 residues. Trimming removed 3 bases from V and 5 bases from J; junction bases left unmatched: 17. The V gene's germline CDR1 is SEHNR and CDR2 FQNEAQ (reference sequence).

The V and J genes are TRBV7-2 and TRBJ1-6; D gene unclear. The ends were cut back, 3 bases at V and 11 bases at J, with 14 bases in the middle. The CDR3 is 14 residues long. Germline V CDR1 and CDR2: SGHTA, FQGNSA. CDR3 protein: CASSFGINPPPLHF. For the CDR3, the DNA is TGTGCCAGCAGCTTCGGGATCAATCCGCCACCCCTCCACTTT.